These T cell receptor beta chains were read from a single sample in a study of T cell repertoires in cytomegalovirus infection. No antigen has been identified for these receptors. TCRdb processed the reads anew with MiXCR; each CDR3 protein has one entry. The table lists approximately 770,000 distinct CDR3 sequences, roughly 29% of them singletons, with about an eighth in the top ten. The starting material was cultured CD8+ T cells from PBMCs, obtained from culture after CMV antigen stimulation. These receptor sequences come from a human donor in good health (CMV status not recorded). Some clones in this sample may be carry-over from other donors' samples. Both conserved end residues are part of each CDR3.

TRBV27,TRBJ1-1,CASSFGSSTEAFF
TRBV4-1,TRBJ1-1,CASSHEGQGHMNTEAFF
TRBV2,TRBJ2-5,CASNSETQYF
TRBV13,TRBJ2-1,CASIGRGLDNEQFF
TRBV27,TRBJ2-1,CASSSSLQGQGVYNEQFF
TRBV28,TRBJ2-1,CASQHREAPADEQFF
TRBV7-8,TRBJ2-1,CASNTVKTGGYEQFF
TRBV7-6,TRBJ1-1,CASSLAHFLNTEAFF
TRBV5-6,TRBJ2-3,CASSNRGGPTDTQYF
TRBV12-3/TRBV12-4,TRBJ2-3,CASSLQAAGADTQYF
TRBV7-6,TRBJ2-7,CASSRGGGEQYF
TRBV19,TRBJ1-5,CASSLEGVFPFQPQHF
TRBV20-1,TRBJ1-2,CSARGGDSINYGYTF
TRBV5-5,TRBJ2-1,CASSLEIGAGEQFF
TRBV20-1,TRBJ1-3,CSARTGLSSGNTIYF
TRBV27,TRBJ1-2,CASKDGANYGYTF
TRBV28,TRBJ1-5,CASLDRATNQPQHF
TRBV7-4,TRBJ2-4,CASSFREEIQYF
TRBV6-1,TRBJ1-1,CASSTPGGLTEAFF
TRBV4-1,TRBJ2-1,CASSQDTGGAGEQFF
TRBV6-2/TRBV6-3,TRBJ1-1,CASSFTQEAFF
TRBV6-1,TRBJ2-3,CASSAGITDTQYF
TRBV14,TRBJ1-2,CASSPNAAPYGYTF
TRBV7-6,TRBJ2-1,CASSLRPGRGEYNEQFF
TRBV7-9,TRBJ1-4,CASSFPTIGLANEKLFF
TRBV7-9,TRBJ2-7,CASSSPARDRPYEQYF
TRBV7-2,TRBJ2-7,CASSRAGGRQDF
TRBV24-1,TRBJ2-5,CATSGPSGGETQYF
TRBV5-5,TRBJ1-2,CASSEAGPRPLYGYTF
TRBV6-5,TRBJ1-5,CASSYSQGNQPQHF
TRBV10-3,TRBJ2-5,CAISEGDRAFGRETQYF
TRBV7-8,TRBJ1-3,CASSLGIGNTIYF
TRBV27,TRBJ2-3,CASSLQSGPDTDTQYF
TRBV12-3/TRBV12-4,TRBJ2-1,CASNGWELSYNEQFF
TRBV6-6,TRBJ1-1,CASSQLWDLEAEAFF
TRBV7-9,TRBJ1-6,CASSGRGANNSPLHF
TRBV7-8,TRBJ1-5,CASSSGEVGNQPQHF
TRBV15,TRBJ1-2,CATSTRGRGTYGYTF
TRBV20-1,TRBJ2-5,CSAPTSSKTQYF
TRBV6-6,TRBJ2-7,CASNAAGTPSYEQYF
TRBV7-9,TRBJ1-2,CASSSRQDLYGYTF
TRBV12-3/TRBV12-4,TRBJ2-3,CASSLMVAGENRDTQYF